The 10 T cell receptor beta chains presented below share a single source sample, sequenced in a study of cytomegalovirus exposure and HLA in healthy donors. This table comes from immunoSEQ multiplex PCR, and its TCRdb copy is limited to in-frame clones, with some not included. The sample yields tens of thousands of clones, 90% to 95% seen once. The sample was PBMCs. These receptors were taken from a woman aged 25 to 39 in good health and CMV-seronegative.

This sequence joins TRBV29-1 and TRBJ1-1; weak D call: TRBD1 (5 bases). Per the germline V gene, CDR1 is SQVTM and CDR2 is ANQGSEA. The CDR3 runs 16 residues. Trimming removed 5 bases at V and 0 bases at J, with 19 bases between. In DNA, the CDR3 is TGCAGCGTTCATCCCCAGGGCACCCTTATGAACACTGAAGCTTTCTTT. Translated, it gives CSVHPQGTLMNTEAFF.

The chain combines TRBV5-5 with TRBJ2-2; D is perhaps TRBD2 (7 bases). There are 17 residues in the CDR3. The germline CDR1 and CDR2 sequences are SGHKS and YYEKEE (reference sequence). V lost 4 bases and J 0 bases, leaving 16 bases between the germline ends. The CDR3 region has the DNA TGTGCCAGCAGCCGCTTAAGCGGGACAACGAACACCGGGGAGCTGTTTTTT. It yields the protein CASSRLSGTTNTGELFF.

The CDR3 here is CASSSPRWTGDEKLFF. CDR3 coding DNA: TGTGCCAGCAGTTCCCCGCGGTGGACGGGGGATGAAAAACTGTTTTTT. The rearrangement uses TRBV27 and TRBJ1-4, with D tentatively TRBD1 (5 bases). Germline CDR1 reads MNHEY; CDR2 reads SMNVEV (reference sequence). This CDR3 has 16 amino acids. The ends were cut back, 4 bases at V and 6 bases at J, with 18 bases in the middle.

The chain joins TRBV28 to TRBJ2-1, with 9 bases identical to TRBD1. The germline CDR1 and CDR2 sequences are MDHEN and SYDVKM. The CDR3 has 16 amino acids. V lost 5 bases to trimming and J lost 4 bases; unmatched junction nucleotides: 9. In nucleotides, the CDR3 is TGTGCCAGCAGTCTCTCCGGGACAGGGAATTACAATGAGCAGTTCTTC. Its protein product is CASSLSGTGNYNEQFF.

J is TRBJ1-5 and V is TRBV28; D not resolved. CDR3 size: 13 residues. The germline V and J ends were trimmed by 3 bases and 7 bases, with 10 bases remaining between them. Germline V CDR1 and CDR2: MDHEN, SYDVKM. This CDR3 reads CASSFHGGQPQHF. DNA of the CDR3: TGTGCCAGCAGTTTCCACGGCGGGCAGCCCCAGCATTTT.

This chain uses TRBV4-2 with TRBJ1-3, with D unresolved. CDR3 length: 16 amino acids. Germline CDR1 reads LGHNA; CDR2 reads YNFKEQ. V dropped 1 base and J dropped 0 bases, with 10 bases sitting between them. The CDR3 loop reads CASSQGVPGSGNTIYF. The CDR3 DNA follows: TGTGCCAGCAGCCAAGGAGTCCCGGGCTCTGGAAACACCATATATTTT.

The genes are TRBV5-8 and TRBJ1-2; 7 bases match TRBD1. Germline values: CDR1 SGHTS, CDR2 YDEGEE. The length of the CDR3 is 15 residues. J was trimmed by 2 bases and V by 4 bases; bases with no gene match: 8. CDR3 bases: TGTGCCAGCAGCCACCACAGGGGCGGGAACTATGGCTACACCTTC. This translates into CASSHHRGGNYGYTF. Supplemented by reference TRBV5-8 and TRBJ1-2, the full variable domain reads EAGVTQSPTHLIKTRGQQATLRCSPISGHTSVYWYQQALGLGLQFLLWYDEGEERNRGNFPPRFSGRQFPNYSSELNVNALELEDSALYLCASSHHRGGNYGYTFGSGTRLTVV.

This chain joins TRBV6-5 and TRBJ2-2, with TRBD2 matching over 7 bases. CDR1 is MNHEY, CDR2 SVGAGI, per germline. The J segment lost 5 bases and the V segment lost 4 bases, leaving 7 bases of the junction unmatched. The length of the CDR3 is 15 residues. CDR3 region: CASSSWQGGTGELFF. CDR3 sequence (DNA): TGTGCCAGCAGTTCCTGGCAGGGAGGGACCGGGGAGCTGTTTTTT.

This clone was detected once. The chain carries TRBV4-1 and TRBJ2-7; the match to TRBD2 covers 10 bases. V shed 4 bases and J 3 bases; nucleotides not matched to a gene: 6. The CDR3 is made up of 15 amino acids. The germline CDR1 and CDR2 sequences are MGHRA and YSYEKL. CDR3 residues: CASSRGTSDNYEQYF. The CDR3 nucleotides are TGCGCCAGCAGCCGAGGGACTAGCGACAACTACGAGCAGTACTTC.

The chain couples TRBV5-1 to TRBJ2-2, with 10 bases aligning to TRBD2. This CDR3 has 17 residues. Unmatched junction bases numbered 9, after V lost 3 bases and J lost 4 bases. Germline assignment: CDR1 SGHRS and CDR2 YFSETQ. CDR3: CASSWSGGLAVTGELFF. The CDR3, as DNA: TGCGCCAGCAGCTGGAGCGGAGGACTAGCGGTCACCGGGGAGCTGTTTTTT.